A single sample gave rise to the 23 T cell receptor beta chains below, sequenced in a study of early T cells in non-severe SARS-CoV-2 infection. TCRdb reanalysed the 5' RACE reads using MiXCR and keeps one entry per CDR3 protein. The sample contains 40,000 to 60,000 distinct CDR3 sequences, around 7.7% of which appear only once. Source material: whole blood. All receptors come from an adult who was a healthcare worker with PCR-confirmed SARS-CoV-2 infection or an uninfected control (not recorded which).

This clonotype came up many times. The chain uses TRBV6-5 and TRBJ1-1; 10 bases align to TRBD1. This CDR3 contains 15 residues. Germline lookup yields CDR1 MNHEY and CDR2 SVGAGI. V shed 8 bases, J shed 2 bases, and the junction held 8 bases outside the gene matches. The CDR3: CASGRDRGTNTEAFF. CDR3 nucleotides: TGTGCCAGCGGGCGGGACAGGGGCACTAACACTGAAGCTTTCTTT.

For the CDR3, the DNA is TGTGCCAGCAGTTGGGCCGGGGGAGTGGTGAATTCACCCCTCCACTTT. Protein sequence: CASSWAGGVVNSPLHF. This chain uses TRBV6-6 with TRBJ1-6, with D maybe TRBD1 (5 bases). Deletions cut 4 bases from V and 7 bases from J, with 17 bases between. The CDR3 spans 16 residues. Germline-derived CDR1 and CDR2 are MNHNY and SVGAGI (reference sequence).

The table lists this clonotype with a few counts. The chain couples TRBV12-3 or TRBV12-4 to TRBJ2-1; 7 nucleotides agree with TRBD2. V gave up 2 bases and J gave up 4 bases; unmatched junction bases: 5. This CDR3 is 15 amino acids long. The CDR3 bases are TGTGCCAGCAGTTTACTCGGGGGGACTTACAATGAGCAGTTCTTC. This codes for CASSLLGGTYNEQFF.

This clonotype came up many times. V gene TRBV27 combines with J gene TRBJ2-7, with D hard to call. CDR3 length equals 14 residues. V lost 5 bases and J 0 bases, leaving 11 bases between the germline ends. Germline V gene lookup returns CDR1 MNHEY and CDR2 SMNVEV (reference sequence). The CDR3 reads CASSLTESSYEQYF. In nucleotides, the CDR3 is TGTGCCAGCAGTCTAACGGAGAGCTCCTACGAGCAGTACTTC.

V is TRBV3-1 and J is TRBJ1-1; D possibly corresponds to TRBD1 (5 bases). V was cut by 4 bases and J by 5 bases, with 11 bases left in between. The CDR3 is 13 residues long. In germline, CDR1 is LGHDT, CDR2 YNNKEL (reference sequence). This CDR3 is CASSPGTSTEAFF. CDR3 coding DNA: TGTGCCAGCAGCCCTGGGACCTCTACTGAAGCTTTCTTT.

The gene calls are TRBV9 and TRBJ2-5, with 10 bases matching TRBD2. The CDR3 is 15 residues long. V shed 1 base, J shed 3 bases, and the junction held 3 bases outside the gene matches. Germline CDR1 SGDLS, CDR2 YYNGEE. This chain's CDR3 is CASSVSGGAEETQYF. The DNA of the CDR3 is TGTGCCAGCAGCGTAAGCGGGGGGGCCGAAGAGACCCAGTACTTC.

This clonotype was seen at least ten times. The chain has TRBV7-9 and TRBJ2-3, with D possibly matching TRBD2 (6 bases). The CDR3 consists of 16 residues. Trimming removed 2 bases at V and 0 bases at J, with 12 bases between. The germline V gene has CDR1 SEHNR and CDR2 FQNEAQ (reference sequence). The CDR3, as DNA: TGTGCCAGCAGCTTATTGGGGGGTGTAAGCACAGATACGCAGTATTTT. Amino acid sequence: CASSLLGGVSTDTQYF.

At least ten counts were recorded for this clonotype. This chain uses TRBV10-3 with TRBJ1-1; 8 bases line up with TRBD1. The trim removed 4 bases at V and 3 bases at J, leaving 7 bases unmatched. The CDR3 covers 15 residues. The germline CDR1 and CDR2 sequences are ENHRY and SYGVKD. CDR3 region: CAISAKDRAYTEAFF. The CDR3 bases are TGTGCCATCAGTGCTAAGGACAGGGCCTACACTGAAGCTTTCTTT.

This clonotype showed up many times. The chain employs TRBV25-1 and TRBJ2-3, with a possible D match to TRBD2 (6 bases). The V gene's germline CDR1 is MGHDK and CDR2 SYGVNS. This CDR3 contains 16 residues. The ends were cut back, 8 bases at V and 2 bases at J, with 20 bases in the middle. The CDR3 region is CASVGDSFSLTDTQYF. CDR3 nucleotide sequence: TGTGCCAGCGTTGGGGACTCCTTTTCTCTCACAGATACGCAGTATTTT.

This clonotype was picked up a small number of times. The chain recombines TRBV7-9 with TRBJ2-5; D is perhaps TRBD1 (5 bases). The CDR3 covers 13 residues. V lost 3 bases and J 1 base, leaving 6 bases between the germline ends. The germline gives CDR1 SEHNR, CDR2 FQNEAQ (reference sequence). The CDR3, as DNA: TGTGCCAGCAGCTTGGACACCCAAGAGACCCAGTACTTC. Its translation is CASSLDTQETQYF.

This clonotype was recorded a few times. DNA of the CDR3: TGTGCCAGCAGCTTTGACAGGGCAGAGGGCTCACCCCTCCACTTT. Amino acids: CASSFDRAEGSPLHF. The rearrangement uses TRBV7-2 and TRBJ1-6; 7 bases map to TRBD1. The CDR3 extends over 15 amino acids. The J segment lost 10 bases and the V segment lost 3 bases, leaving 9 bases of the junction unmatched. The germline V gene has CDR1 SGHTA and CDR2 FQGNSA.

The sample holds many counts of this clonotype. The chain couples TRBV12-3 or TRBV12-4 to TRBJ1-5; D remains ambiguous. V shed 5 bases and J shed 5 bases, with 10 bases lying between them. The CDR3 runs to 13 residues. DNA of the CDR3: TGTGCCAGCAGTGCCAGCCCCGATCAGCCCCAGCATTTT. Protein product: CASSASPDQPQHF.

The table lists this clonotype with a few counts. In DNA, the CDR3 is TGCGCCAGCAGCTTGAGTTCCAAAGAGACCCAGTACTTC. It codes for CASSLSSKETQYF. The chain is built from TRBV5-1 and TRBJ2-5; no reliable D call. V gave up 1 base and J gave up 3 bases, with 7 bases separating them. The germline V gene has CDR1 SGHRS and CDR2 YFSETQ. The CDR3 sequence is 13 residues long.

The rearrangement uses TRBV12-3 or TRBV12-4 and TRBJ1-5, with D possibly matching TRBD1 (5 bases). Trimming took off 4 bases at V and 4 bases at J, with 11 bases between the two ends. The CDR3 covers 14 residues. Here the CDR3 DNA reads TGTGCCAGCAGTTCCCCGCCAGGGAATCAGCCCCAGCATTTT. It yields the protein CASSSPPGNQPQHF.

V usage is TRBV5-4 and J usage is TRBJ2-5, with TRBD2 matching 7 bases. The CDR3 consists of 14 residues. From germline, CDR1 is SGHNT and CDR2 YYREEE (reference sequence). V gave up 0 bases and J gave up 5 bases; unmatched junction bases: 4. CDR3 residues: CASSLDLGGETQYF. Written as DNA, the CDR3 is TGTGCCAGCAGCTTGGATCTGGGAGGGGAGACCCAGTACTTC.

This clonotype was found a few times. The rearrangement links TRBV5-4 to TRBJ2-7; tentatively, D is TRBD1 (5 bases). The V end lost 2 bases, the J end lost 3 bases, and 9 bases lay between the germline ends. The CDR3 extends over 13 amino acids. In germline, CDR1 is SGHNT, CDR2 YYREEE (reference sequence). CDR3 nucleotides: TGTGCCAGCAGCTTTTGGCAGGGCTACGAGCAGTACTTC. Protein sequence: CASSFWQGYEQYF.

This clonotype occurred a few times. This chain links TRBV19 with TRBJ2-1, with 10 nucleotides matching TRBD2. CDR3 length equals 20 residues. CDR1 is LNHDA and CDR2 is SQIVND in the germline V gene (reference sequence). Trimming at V came to 4 bases and at J to 6 bases, leaving 21 bases not matched to a gene. The CDR3 DNA reads as TGTGCCAGTAGTACCAACCCGGCTAGCGGGGGTCTAAAAGTTTTCAATGAGCAGTTCTTC. This sequence encodes CASSTNPASGGLKVFNEQFF.

At least ten counts were recorded for this clonotype. This chain uses TRBV12-3 or TRBV12-4 with TRBJ2-1; 11 nucleotides align to TRBD2. CDR3 length: 15 amino acids. V lost 6 bases to trimming and J lost 2 bases; unmatched junction nucleotides: 3. Written as DNA, the CDR3 is TGTGCCAGCAGGATAGCGGGGGGGACCTACAATGAGCAGTTCTTC. Translation gives CASRIAGGTYNEQFF.

V is TRBV2 and J is TRBJ2-2, with 8 positions matching TRBD1. Trimming took 5 bases from V and 1 from J; bases not matched to a gene: 6. The CDR3 loop spans 16 amino acids. Germline CDR1 and CDR2: SNHLY and FYNNEI. Written as DNA, the CDR3 is TGTGCCAGCAGTTCCAGGGGGCGCGGGAACACCGGGGAGCTGTTTTTT. Its protein is CASSSRGRGNTGELFF.

The chain combines TRBV11-3 with TRBJ2-7; 9 nucleotides align to TRBD1. This CDR3 comprises 14 residues. Germline V CDR1 and CDR2: SGHNT, YENEEA. Losses at the gene ends were 1 base for V and 6 bases for J; bases not matched to a gene: 4. This CDR3 reads CASSLGGTGTEQYF. In DNA form, the CDR3 reads TGTGCCAGCAGCTTAGGAGGGACAGGGACCGAGCAGTACTTC. The full variable domain, its missing parts supplied by reference TRBV11-3 and TRBJ2-7, is EAGVVQSPRYKIIEKKQPVAFWCNPISGHNTLYWYLQNLGQGPELLIRYENEEAVDDSQLPKDRFSAERLKGVDSTLKIQPAELGDSAVYLCASSLGGTGTEQYFGPGTRLTVT.

Many counts were recorded for this clonotype. This rearrangement joins TRBV9 to TRBJ2-1, with TRBD1 matching over 7 bases. There are 16 residues in the CDR3. CDR1 SGDLS and CDR2 YYNGEE come from the germline V gene. With V trimmed by 2 bases and J by 4 bases, 9 bases remained unmatched. The CDR3 loop reads CASSVVRDSGYNEQFF. The CDR3 nucleotides read TGTGCCAGCAGCGTGGTCCGGGACAGTGGGTACAATGAGCAGTTCTTC.

Only a few counts were recorded for this clonotype. The genes are TRBV27 and TRBJ2-7; 7 nucleotides match TRBD1. V was clipped by 6 bases and J by 6 bases; unmatched bases: 5. Germline values: CDR1 MNHEY, CDR2 SMNVEV (reference sequence). The CDR3 spans 12 residues. CDR3 DNA: TGTGCCAGCAGGGGACAGAAAGGCGAGCAGTACTTC. Translated, it gives CASRGQKGEQYF.

This clonotype appeared many times. The chain is built from TRBV6-6 and TRBJ1-4; 7 bases align to TRBD1. This CDR3 region has 15 residues. CDR1 MNHNY and CDR2 SVGAGI come from the germline V gene (reference sequence). J lost 5 bases, V lost 5 bases, and 8 bases had no gene match. CDR3 sequence: CASSDGSRGNEKLFF. The CDR3 bases are TGTGCCAGCAGTGACGGTTCCAGGGGGAATGAAAAACTGTTTTTT.